The 32 T cell receptor beta chains reported below all come from one sample, sequenced in a study of CD8+CD57+ T cells in acquired aplastic anemia. Genomic DNA was employed as the template in profiling TCR beta VDJ and CDR3. TCRdb processed the reads anew with MiXCR; each CDR3 protein has one entry. The sample yields around 150,000 distinct CDR3 sequences, roughly 48% seen once. The sequenced sample consisted of sorted CD4+, CD8+, or CD8+CD57+ T cells (not recorded which) from PBMCs. The receptors here all came from a human donor in good health.

This clonotype was counted many times. The chain uses TRBV7-2 and TRBJ1-1; 7 bases align to TRBD1. CDR1 and CDR2 from the germline V gene are SGHTA and FQGNSA. The V gene end was trimmed by 5 bases and the J gene end by 4 bases; junction bases not matched to a gene: 10. The CDR3 runs 15 residues. CDR3 sequence (DNA): TGTGCCAGCAGCCAAAGACAGGGAATAGGCACTGAAGCTTTCTTT. Encoded protein: CASSQRQGIGTEAFF.

This sequence joins TRBV19 and TRBJ2-3; possibly TRBD2 for D (5 bases). The germline V and J ends were trimmed by 4 bases and 2 bases, with 10 bases remaining between them. This CDR3 is 14 amino acids long. Germline V gene sequence: CDR1 LNHDA, CDR2 SQIVND (reference sequence). The CDR3 sequence is CASSNGLITDTQYF. Written as DNA, the CDR3 is TGTGCCAGTAGTAACGGACTGATCACAGATACGCAGTATTTT.

The chain uses TRBV7-2 and TRBJ2-7; D is undetermined. The germline V gene has CDR1 SGHTA and CDR2 FQGNSA. The CDR3 spans 12 residues. V lost 6 bases, J lost 5 bases, and 11 bases lay in between. The DNA of the CDR3 is TGTGCCAGCAGTTACCCCCCGGACGAGCAGTACTTC. Residues: CASSYPPDEQYF. Supplemented by reference TRBV7-2 and TRBJ2-7, the full variable domain reads GAGVSQSPSNKVTEKGKDVELRCDPISGHTALYWYRQSLGQGLEFLIYFQGNSAPDKSGLPSDRFSAERTGGSVSTLTIQRTQQEDSAVYLCASSYPPDEQYFGPGTRLTVT.

CDR3 sequence: CASSYAYEQYF. CDR3 in DNA: TGTGCCAGCAGCTATGCCTACGAGCAGTACTTC. The chain carries TRBV7-8 and TRBJ2-7; D call uncertain. Trimming pared 4 bases from V and 2 bases from J, leaving 3 bases between. This CDR3 has 11 residues. Per the germline V gene, CDR1 is SGHVS and CDR2 is FQNEAQ.

This chain uses TRBV11-1 with TRBJ2-5, with a possible D match to TRBD1 (6 bases). This CDR3 is 17 amino acids long. Germline assignment: CDR1 SGHAT and CDR2 FQDESV (reference sequence). With 6 bases removed from V and 3 bases from J, the gap between germline ends came to 23 bases. As DNA, the CDR3 is TGTGCCAGCAGGCCTCGAGCCAGGACAGAGTCCAAAGAGACCCAGTACTTC. Residues: CASRPRARTESKETQYF.

The chain joins TRBV20-1 to TRBJ1-1, with 7 bases matching TRBD1. The ends lost 6 bases at V and 1 base at J; junction bases unmatched: 5. CDR1 and CDR2 (germline): DFQATT, SNEGSKA (reference sequence). The CDR3 extends over 13 amino acids. The CDR3 protein is CSAPTGKNTEAFF. CDR3 DNA sequence: TGCAGTGCCCCGACAGGGAAGAACACTGAAGCTTTCTTT.

The chain is built from TRBV12-3 or TRBV12-4 and TRBJ2-3, with D possibly TRBD2 on 7 matching bases. V was pared by 1 base and J by 5 bases, with 13 bases between. The CDR3 loop spans 15 amino acids. This chain's CDR3 is CASSLVGGARDTQYF. The CDR3 coding sequence is TGTGCCAGCAGTTTAGTGGGGGGGGCAAGAGATACGCAGTATTTT.

This clonotype was recorded only once. This chain connects TRBV24-1 to TRBJ2-5; D gene ambiguous. CDR1 and CDR2 from the germline V gene are KGHDR and SFDVKD. V lost 0 bases and J lost 2, with 18 bases in between. There are 18 residues in the CDR3. CDR3 residues: CATSDLQGFSGGQETQYF. In DNA, the CDR3 is TGTGCCACCAGTGATTTGCAAGGGTTTTCAGGTGGACAAGAGACCCAGTACTTC.

This clonotype was counted many times. V and J are TRBV20-1 and TRBJ2-3, with 8 bases that match TRBD2. Looked up from germline, CDR1 is DFQATT and CDR2 is SNEGSKA (reference sequence). V was pared by 3 bases and J by 0 bases, with 8 bases of the junction left unmatched. The CDR3 runs 16 residues. This CDR3 is CSASRGGFSSTDTQYF. The CDR3 DNA reads TGCAGTGCTAGTCGGGGGGGGTTCTCTAGCACAGATACGCAGTATTTT.

This chain links TRBV2 with TRBJ2-1; perhaps D is TRBD1 or TRBD2 (7 bases each). Trimming cost V 5 bases and J 11 bases, with 16 bases left between them. CDR3 length: 13 residues. Germline V gene sequence: CDR1 SNHLY, CDR2 FYNNEI. CDR3 coding DNA: TGTGCCAGCAGTTCCCAGGGGGGGGGCAAGCAGTTCTTC. This encodes CASSSQGGGKQFF.

A note on this clonotype: Being one base from a much bigger clone, this may be a read error. J is TRBJ1-1 and V is TRBV5-6; no firm D call. The CDR3 length is 17 residues. Germline values: CDR1 SGHDT, CDR2 YYEEEE. V lost 0 bases and J lost 1, with 16 bases in between. CDR3 sequence reads: CASSLVPGRLGNTEAFF. In DNA, the CDR3 is TGTGCCAGCAGCTTGGTACCCGGACGGTTGGGGAACACTGAAGCTTTCTTT.

This clonotype was recorded many times. V is TRBV13 and J is TRBJ1-1, with 8 bases identical to TRBD1. J gave up 3 bases and V 5 bases, and 5 bases lay outside the gene matches. Germline CDR1 reads PRHDT; CDR2 reads FYEKMQ (reference sequence). The CDR3 extends over 14 amino acids. In DNA, the CDR3 is TGTGCCAGCAGCACCGGACAGGGAGACACTGAAGCTTTCTTT. This codes for CASSTGQGDTEAFF.

A single count supports this clonotype. Since a much larger clone is just one base distant, this may be a read error. The chain employs TRBV9 and TRBJ2-1; the match to TRBD2 covers 13 bases. CDR3 length: 16 residues. Germline V CDR1 and CDR2: SGDLS, YYNGEE. This chain's CDR3 is CASSGTSGSPYNEQLF. The CDR3 coding sequence is TGTGCCAGCAGCGGGACTAGCGGGAGTCCCTACAATGAGCAGCTCTTC.

A few counts support this clonotype. The rearrangement joins TRBV15 to TRBJ1-5; D perhaps matches TRBD1 (6 bases). CDR3 length: 17 amino acids. V was cut by 4 bases and J by 2 bases, with 18 bases left in between. CDR1 is LNHNV and CDR2 is YYDKDF in the germline V gene (reference sequence). The CDR3 sequence: CATSIRAAQGGNQPQHF. The CDR3 nucleotides are TGTGCCACCAGCATAAGGGCCGCACAGGGTGGCAATCAGCCCCAGCATTTT.

This clonotype was observed a handful of times. V and J are TRBV7-2 and TRBJ2-3, with 10 positions matching TRBD2. The length of the CDR3 is 18 residues. CDR1 and CDR2 from the germline V gene are SGHTA and FQGNSA. V gave up 0 bases and J gave up 5 bases; unmatched junction bases: 11. The CDR3 coding sequence is TGTGCCAGCAGCTTAGCGGGGGGAGCGGGGGGGCAGGGAGATACGCAGTATTTT. Amino acids: CASSLAGGAGGQGDTQYF.

This chain uses TRBV30 with TRBJ2-1; 8 bases are a match to TRBD1. This CDR3 is built from 15 residues. Germline CDR1 and CDR2: GTSNPN and SVGIG (reference sequence). The trim removed 4 bases at V and 6 bases at J, leaving 11 bases unmatched. Written as DNA, the CDR3 is TGTGCCTGGAACGGGGCGACAGGGGACTTCAATGAGCAGTTCTTC. Amino acids: CAWNGATGDFNEQFF.

The chain links TRBV20-1 to TRBJ2-1, with D unresolved. Between the trimmed V and J ends, which lost 5 bases and 12 bases, there was a span of 17 bases. CDR3 length: 12 amino acids. Germline V gives CDR1 DFQATT, CDR2 SNEGSKA (reference sequence). The CDR3 nucleotides are TGCAGTGCTGCCCTCCTGCCCCTCGTGCAGTTCTTC. It specifies CSAALLPLVQFF.

V gene TRBV10-3 combines with J gene TRBJ2-7; 9 nucleotides agree with TRBD2. CDR3 size: 16 residues. The V and J ends lost 0 bases and 6 bases, in that order; junction bases with no gene match: 9. CDR1 and CDR2 (germline): ENHRY, SYGVKD. The CDR3 reads CAISESPGTSILEQYF. The CDR3 nucleotides read TGTGCCATCAGTGAGTCGCCGGGGACTAGCATTCTCGAGCAGTACTTC.

This clonotype has just a few counts. The chain recombines TRBV28 with TRBJ2-7; no reliable D call. Germline CDR1 MDHEN, CDR2 SYDVKM. The V end was cut by 2 bases, the J end by 1 base, with 6 bases between. The CDR3 sequence is 13 residues long. The CDR3 DNA reads TGTGCCAGCAGTTTAATCCAATCCTACGAGCAGTACTTC. Translated, it gives CASSLIQSYEQYF.

Regarding this clonotype: A much larger clone lies one base from this, so it may be a read error. The V and J genes are TRBV12-3 or TRBV12-4 and TRBJ2-3, with TRBD2 matching over 9 bases. The CDR3 spans 15 residues. The CDR3 sequence is CASRLSGGGTDTRYF. In DNA form, the CDR3 reads TGTGCCAGCAGACTTAGCGGGGGTGGCACAGATACGCGGTATTTT.

About this clonotype: A much larger clone lies a single base off, so this may be a read error. This chain links TRBV2 with TRBJ2-3; D is unclear. The length of the CDR3 is 13 residues. Per the germline V gene, CDR1 is SNHLY and CDR2 is FYNNEI. CDR3 amino acids: CACSELWSGTQYF. The CDR3 bases are TGTGCCTGCAGTGAACTTTGGTCCGGGACGCAGTATTTT.

The V and J genes are TRBV9 and TRBJ2-7; D is unresolved. CDR1 SGDLS and CDR2 YYNGEE come from the germline V gene. The V end was cut by 2 bases, the J end by 1 base, with 13 bases between. The CDR3 spans 15 residues. The chain's CDR3 is CASSVEGKWSYEQYF. The CDR3 DNA is TGTGCCAGCAGCGTGGAAGGTAAATGGTCCTACGAGCAGTACTTC.

This clonotype appeared many times. This chain uses TRBV5-6 with TRBJ1-2; D might be TRBD1 (5 bases). V lost 2 bases to trimming and J lost 12 bases, with 14 bases between them. The CDR3 is 12 amino acids. Germline V gene data show CDR1 as SGHDT and CDR2 as YYEEEE. CDR3 region: CASSFRGPSNTF. The CDR3 coding sequence is TGTGCCAGCAGCTTTAGGGGCCCCTCGAACACCTTC.

There are many counts of this clonotype. The rearrangement uses TRBV5-1 and TRBJ1-6; D is unresolved. Germline lookup yields CDR1 SGHRS and CDR2 YFSETQ. This CDR3 is built from 19 residues. Between the trimmed V and J ends, which lost 1 base and 5 bases, there was a span of 22 bases. The chain's CDR3 is CASSLYPLGTRGNNSPLHF. The DNA of the CDR3 is TGCGCCAGCAGCTTGTACCCCCTGGGAACCAGAGGCAATAATTCACCCCTCCACTTT.

This clonotype was seen repeatedly, ten times or more. The V call is TRBV7-2, the J call TRBJ1-5; a possible D gene is TRBD1 (5 bases). Germline V gene data show CDR1 as SGHTA and CDR2 as FQGNSA. This CDR3 is built from 15 residues. The V end was cut by 1 base, the J end by 9 bases, with 16 bases between. CDR3 sequence: CASSLVGPGRVPQHF. The CDR3 nucleotides read TGTGCCAGCAGCTTAGTGGGGCCAGGGAGGGTGCCCCAGCATTTT.

The J gene is TRBJ1-2, the V gene TRBV6-5; no definite D call. This CDR3 has 14 amino acids. The V end lost 4 bases, the J end lost 0 bases, and 9 bases lay between the germline ends. CDR1 MNHEY and CDR2 SVGAGI come from the germline V gene. The CDR3 is CASSSDRSNYGYTF. For the CDR3, the DNA is TGTGCCAGCAGTTCGGACCGATCTAACTATGGCTACACCTTC.

V usage is TRBV6-1 and J usage is TRBJ2-5; 8 positions agree with TRBD1. Trimming removed 6 bases from V and 4 bases from J; junction bases left unmatched: 10. Per germline, CDR1 MNHNS and CDR2 SASEGT. The CDR3 is 15 amino acids. The CDR3 coding sequence is TGTGCCAGCAGAATCAACCCAGACAGGGGAGAGACCCAGTACTTC. Translated: CASRINPDRGETQYF.

Many counts were recorded for this clonotype. This chain links TRBV7-2 with TRBJ2-7, with D unresolved. The germline V gene has CDR1 SGHTA and CDR2 FQGNSA. V lost 2 bases and J 2 bases, leaving 16 bases between the germline ends. This CDR3 has 16 residues. The CDR3 loop reads CASSLSSRISTYEQYF. In DNA form, the CDR3 reads TGTGCCAGCAGCTTAAGCTCGCGGATCTCGACCTACGAGCAGTACTTC.

This clonotype appeared a single time. V usage is TRBV27 and J usage is TRBJ2-3; 7 bases match TRBD2. V trimming: 2 bases; J trimming: 2 bases; junction bases outside the gene matches: 7. From germline, CDR1 is MNHEY and CDR2 SMNVEV (reference sequence). CDR3 size: 16 residues. This CDR3 is CASSLGTMAPTDTQYF. The CDR3 DNA sequence: TGTGCCAGCAGTTTAGGGACTATGGCCCCCACAGATACGCAGTATTTT.

This rearrangement joins TRBV6-2 or TRBV6-3 to TRBJ1-2, with a possible D match to TRBD1 (5 bases). Germline values: CDR1 MNHEY, CDR2 SVGEGT. The CDR3 runs 14 residues. The ends were cut back, 0 bases at V and 6 bases at J, with 11 bases in the middle. The CDR3 DNA reads TGTGCCAGCAGTTACTCGTTAGGGGAGAATGGCTACACCTTC. It codes for CASSYSLGENGYTF.

This clonotype was detected many times. This chain joins TRBV7-9 and TRBJ1-2, with TRBD1 matching over 10 bases. Per the germline V gene, CDR1 is SEHNR and CDR2 is FQNEAQ (reference sequence). CDR3 size: 15 residues. The trim removed 7 bases at V and 8 bases at J, leaving 13 bases unmatched. The CDR3 nucleotides read TGTGCCAGCACCTTCGAACGGGACAGGGGCGCAGGCTACACCTTC. Protein sequence: CASTFERDRGAGYTF.

The rearrangement uses TRBV20-1 and TRBJ1-2; unclear D gene. This CDR3 comprises 10 residues. CDR1 DFQATT and CDR2 SNEGSKA come from the germline V gene (reference sequence). Trimming cost V 4 bases and J 10 bases, with 10 bases left between them. The CDR3 is CSAKELLYTF. CDR3 bases: TGCAGTGCTAAGGAGCTACTCTACACCTTC.